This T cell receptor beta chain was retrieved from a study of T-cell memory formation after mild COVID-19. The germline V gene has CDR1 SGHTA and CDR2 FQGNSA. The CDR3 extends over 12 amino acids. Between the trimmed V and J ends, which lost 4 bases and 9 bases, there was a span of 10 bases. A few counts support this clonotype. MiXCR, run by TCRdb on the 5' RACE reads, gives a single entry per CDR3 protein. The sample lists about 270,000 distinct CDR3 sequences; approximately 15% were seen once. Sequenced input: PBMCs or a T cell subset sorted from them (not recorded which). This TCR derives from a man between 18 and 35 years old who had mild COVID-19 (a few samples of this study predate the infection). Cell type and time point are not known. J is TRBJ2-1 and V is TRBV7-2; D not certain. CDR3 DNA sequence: TGTGCCAGCAGCTCCCGATGGGGTGAGCAGTTCTTC. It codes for CASSSRWGEQFF.